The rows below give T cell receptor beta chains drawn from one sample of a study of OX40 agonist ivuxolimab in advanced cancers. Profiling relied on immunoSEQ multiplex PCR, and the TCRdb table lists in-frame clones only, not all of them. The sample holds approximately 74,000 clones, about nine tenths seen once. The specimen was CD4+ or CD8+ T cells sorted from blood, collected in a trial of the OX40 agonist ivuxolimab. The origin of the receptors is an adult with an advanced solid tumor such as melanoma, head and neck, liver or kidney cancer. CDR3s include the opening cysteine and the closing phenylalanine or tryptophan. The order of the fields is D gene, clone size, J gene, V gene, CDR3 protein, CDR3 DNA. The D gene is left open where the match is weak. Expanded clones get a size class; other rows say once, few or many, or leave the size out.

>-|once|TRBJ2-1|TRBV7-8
CASSSRTPSSYNEQFF
TGTGCCAGCAGCTCAAGGACGCCGAGCTCCTACAATGAGCAGTTCTTC
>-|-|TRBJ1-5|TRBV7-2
CASSLGSANQPQHF
TGTGCCAGCAGCTTAGGGTCCGCCAATCAGCCCCAGCATTTT
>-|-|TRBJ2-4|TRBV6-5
CASSRGVRGKNIQYF
TGTGCCAGCAGCAGGGGGGTGCGGGGGAAAAACATTCAGTACTTC
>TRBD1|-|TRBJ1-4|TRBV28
CASSFYQTGLDPFNEKLFF
TGTGCCAGCAGTTTCTACCAGACAGGGTTAGATCCTTTTAATGAAAAACTGTTTTTT
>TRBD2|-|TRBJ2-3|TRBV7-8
CASSSKRGLAGGGDTQYF
TGTGCCAGCAGCTCGAAACGGGGACTAGCGGGAGGAGGGGATACGCAGTATTTT
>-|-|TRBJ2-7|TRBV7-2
CASSLLGLNEQYF
TGTGCCAGCAGCTTACTGGGTTTGAACGAGCAGTACTTC
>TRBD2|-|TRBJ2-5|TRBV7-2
CASSFASGEETQYF
TGTGCCAGCAGCTTCGCTAGCGGTGAAGAGACCCAGTACTTC
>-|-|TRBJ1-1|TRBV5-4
CASRAFGMNTEAFF
TGTGCCAGCCGGGCATTTGGGATGAACACTGAAGCTTTCTTT
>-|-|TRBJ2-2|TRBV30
CAWRAWTLNTGELFF
TGTGCCTGGAGGGCTTGGACACTGAACACCGGGGAGCTGTTTTTT
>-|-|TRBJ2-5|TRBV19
CASSISTGTGQETQYF
TGTGCCAGTAGTATCTCCACCGGGACCGGGCAAGAGACCCAGTACTTC
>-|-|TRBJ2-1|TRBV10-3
CATGEGSSSYNEQFF
TGTGCCACCGGAGAGGGCTCCAGCTCCTACAATGAGCAGTTCTTC
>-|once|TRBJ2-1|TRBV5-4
CASSFGGVGEQFF
TGTGCCAGCAGCTTTGGAGGTGTTGGGGAGCAGTTCTTC
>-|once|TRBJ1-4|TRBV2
CASRQIATNEKLFF
TGTGCCAGTAGACAGATAGCAACTAATGAAAAACTGTTTTTT
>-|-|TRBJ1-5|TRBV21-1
CASSNVRQLKNQPQHF
TGTGCCAGCAGCAATGTTAGACAGCTTAAAAATCAGCCCCAGCATTTT
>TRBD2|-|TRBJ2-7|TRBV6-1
CASWSSGSYEQYF
TGTGCCAGCTGGAGTAGCGGGAGCTACGAGCAGTACTTC
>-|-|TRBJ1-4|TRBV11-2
CASSSLRVPATNEKLFF
TGTGCCAGCAGCTCCCTACGCGTCCCCGCAACTAATGAAAAACTGTTTTTT
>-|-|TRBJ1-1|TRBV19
CASKRGATVGNTEAFF
TGTGCCAGTAAGCGGGGGGCGACTGTAGGGAACACTGAAGCTTTCTTT
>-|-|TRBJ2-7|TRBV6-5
CASSFNRFLSSYEQYF
TGTGCCAGCAGTTTTAACAGGTTCCTTAGCTCCTACGAGCAGTACTTC
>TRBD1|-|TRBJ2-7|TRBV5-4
CASSLGQGAYEQYF
TGTGCCAGCAGCTTGGGACAGGGGGCCTACGAGCAGTACTTC
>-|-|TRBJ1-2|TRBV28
CASSSYRVSGYTF
TGTGCCAGCAGTTCGTACAGGGTCTCCGGCTACACCTTC
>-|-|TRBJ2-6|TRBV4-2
CASSPDSSGANVLTF
TGTGCCAGCAGCCCGGACAGCTCTGGGGCCAACGTCCTGACTTTC
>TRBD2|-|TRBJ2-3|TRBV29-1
CSTKTSGTFTDTQYF
TGCAGCACCAAGACTAGCGGAACGTTCACAGATACGCAGTATTTT
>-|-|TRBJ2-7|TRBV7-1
CASSSSSDEQYF
TGTGCCAGCAGCTCGTCTAGTGACGAGCAGTACTTC
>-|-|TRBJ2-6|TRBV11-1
CASSIGPSGANVLTF
TGTGCCAGCAGCATCGGGCCCTCTGGGGCCAACGTCCTGACTTTC
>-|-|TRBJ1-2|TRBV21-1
CASSKGREGLGYTF
TGTGCCAGCAGCAAAGGCAGGGAGGGTTTGGGCTACACCTTC
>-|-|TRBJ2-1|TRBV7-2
CASSLGLGSSSYNEQFF
TGTGCCAGCAGCTTAGGGTTGGGGTCGAGCTCCTACAATGAGCAGTTCTTC
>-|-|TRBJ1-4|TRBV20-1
CSVPDEKLFF
TGCAGTGTTCCCGATGAAAAACTGTTTTTT
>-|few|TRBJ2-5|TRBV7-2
CASSLAFGLYQETQYF
TGTGCCAGCAGCTTGGCATTCGGCCTGTACCAAGAGACCCAGTACTTC
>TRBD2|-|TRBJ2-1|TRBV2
CASGTGTSGYNEQFF
TGTGCCAGCGGCACCGGGACTAGCGGCTACAATGAGCAGTTCTTC
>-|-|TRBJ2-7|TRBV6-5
CASSYSRTGLLEQYF
TGTGCCAGCAGTTACTCGCGTACAGGGCTTCTCGAGCAGTACTTC
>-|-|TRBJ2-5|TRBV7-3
CASPKGAVQETQYF
TGTGCCAGCCCTAAAGGGGCGGTCCAAGAGACCCAGTACTTC
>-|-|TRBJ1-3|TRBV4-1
CASSQGPGRSSGNTIYF
TGCGCCAGCAGCCAAGGACCGGGACGGAGCTCTGGAAACACCATATATTTT
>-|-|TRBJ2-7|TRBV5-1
CASSREQWGQYEQYF
TGCGCCAGCAGTCGAGAGCAGTGGGGCCAATACGAGCAGTACTTC
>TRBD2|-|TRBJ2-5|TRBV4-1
CASSQVTSGGNQETQYF
TGCGCCAGCAGCCAAGTGACTAGCGGGGGCAATCAAGAGACCCAGTACTTC
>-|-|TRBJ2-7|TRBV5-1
CASSLAPMGTGEQYF
TGCGCCAGCAGCTTGGCCCCTATGGGTACGGGCGAGCAGTACTTC
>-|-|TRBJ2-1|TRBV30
CAWGDLSSYNEQFF
TGTGCCTGGGGGGACTTGAGCTCCTACAATGAGCAGTTCTTC
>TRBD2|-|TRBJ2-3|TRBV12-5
CASGLAGAADTQYF
TGTGCTAGTGGTTTAGCGGGAGCGGCAGATACGCAGTATTTT
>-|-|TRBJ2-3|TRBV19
CASTFGGGSDTQYF
TGTGCCAGTACCTTTGGGGGGGGCTCCGATACGCAGTATTTT
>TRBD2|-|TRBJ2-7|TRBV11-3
CASSRRGEDYEQYF
TGTGCCAGCAGCCGTCGGGGGGAGGACTACGAGCAGTACTTC